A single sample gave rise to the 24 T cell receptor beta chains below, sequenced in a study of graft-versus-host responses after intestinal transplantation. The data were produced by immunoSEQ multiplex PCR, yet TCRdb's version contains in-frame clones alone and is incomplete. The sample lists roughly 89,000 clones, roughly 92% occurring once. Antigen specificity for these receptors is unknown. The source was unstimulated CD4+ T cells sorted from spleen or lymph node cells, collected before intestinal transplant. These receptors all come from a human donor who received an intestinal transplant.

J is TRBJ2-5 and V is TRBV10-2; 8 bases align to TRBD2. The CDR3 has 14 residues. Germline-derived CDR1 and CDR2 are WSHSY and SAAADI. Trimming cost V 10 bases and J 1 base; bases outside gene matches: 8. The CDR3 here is CATARGRSQETQYF. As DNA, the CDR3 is TGCGCCACCGCCCGCGGGAGGTCCCAAGAGACCCAGTACTTC.

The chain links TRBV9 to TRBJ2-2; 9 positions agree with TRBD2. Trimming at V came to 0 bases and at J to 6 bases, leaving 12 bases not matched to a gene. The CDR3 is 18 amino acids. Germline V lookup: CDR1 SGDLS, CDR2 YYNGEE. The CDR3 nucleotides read TGTGCCAGCAGCGTAGGCGCTATCCTTGCGGGGGGGGCCGGGGAGCTGTTTTTT. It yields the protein CASSVGAILAGGAGELFF.

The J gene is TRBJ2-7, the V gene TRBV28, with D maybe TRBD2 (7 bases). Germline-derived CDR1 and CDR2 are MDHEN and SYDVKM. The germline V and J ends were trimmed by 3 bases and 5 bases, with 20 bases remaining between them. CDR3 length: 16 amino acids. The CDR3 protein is CASSLTGKGGLNEQYF. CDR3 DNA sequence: TGTGCCAGCAGTTTGACCGGTAAGGGGGGGCTGAACGAGCAGTACTTC.

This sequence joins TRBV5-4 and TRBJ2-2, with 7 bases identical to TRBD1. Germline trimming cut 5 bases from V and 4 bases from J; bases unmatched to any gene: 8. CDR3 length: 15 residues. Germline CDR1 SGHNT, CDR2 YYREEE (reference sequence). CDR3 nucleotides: TGTGCCAGCAGTCAGGGGACAGTCCCCACCGGGGAGCTGTTTTTT. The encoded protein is CASSQGTVPTGELFF.

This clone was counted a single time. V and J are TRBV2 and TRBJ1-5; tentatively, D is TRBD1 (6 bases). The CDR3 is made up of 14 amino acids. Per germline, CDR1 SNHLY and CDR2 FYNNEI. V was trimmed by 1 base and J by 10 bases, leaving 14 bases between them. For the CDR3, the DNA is TGTGCCAGCAGTGAAGTTAACAGGGCTTACCCCCAGCATTTT. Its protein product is CASSEVNRAYPQHF.

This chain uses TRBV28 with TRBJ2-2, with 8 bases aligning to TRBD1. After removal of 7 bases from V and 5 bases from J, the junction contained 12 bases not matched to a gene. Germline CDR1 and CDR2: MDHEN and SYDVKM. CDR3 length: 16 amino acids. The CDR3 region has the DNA TGTGCCAGCACCCCCTTGGGACAGGTGGAGACCGGGGAGCTGTTTTTT. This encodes CASTPLGQVETGELFF.

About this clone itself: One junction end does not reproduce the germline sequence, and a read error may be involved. CDR3 region: CASSQASGGRQRIF. The CDR3 coding sequence is TGCGCCAGCAGCCAAGCTAGCGGGGGGCGGCAACGGATCTTC. V usage is TRBV4-1 and J usage is TRBJ2-1; TRBD2 matches 11 bases. This CDR3 is 14 amino acids long. Germline V gives CDR1 MGHRA, CDR2 YSYEKL.

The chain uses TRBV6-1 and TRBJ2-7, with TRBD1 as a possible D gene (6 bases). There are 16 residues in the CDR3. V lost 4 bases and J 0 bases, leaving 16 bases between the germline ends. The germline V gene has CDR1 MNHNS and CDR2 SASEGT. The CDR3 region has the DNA TGTGCCAGCAGTGGACGGACAGCCGTTGGCTCCTACGAGCAGTACTTC. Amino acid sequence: CASSGRTAVGSYEQYF.

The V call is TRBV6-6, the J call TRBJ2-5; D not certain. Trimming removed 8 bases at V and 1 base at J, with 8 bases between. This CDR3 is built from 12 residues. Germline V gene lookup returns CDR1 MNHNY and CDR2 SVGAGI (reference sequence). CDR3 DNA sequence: TGTGCCAGCGGCAGGTCCCAAGAGACCCAGTACTTC. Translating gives CASGRSQETQYF.

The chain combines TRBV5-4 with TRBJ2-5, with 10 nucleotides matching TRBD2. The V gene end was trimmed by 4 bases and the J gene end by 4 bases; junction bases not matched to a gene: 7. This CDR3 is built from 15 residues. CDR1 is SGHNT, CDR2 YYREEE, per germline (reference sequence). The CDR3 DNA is TGTGCCAGCAGCACAGGACTAGCGGTAGGAGAGACCCAGTACTTC. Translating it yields CASSTGLAVGETQYF. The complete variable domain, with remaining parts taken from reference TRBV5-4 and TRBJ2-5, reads ETGVTQSPTHLIKTRGQQVTLRCSSQSGHNTVSWYQQALGQGPQFIFQYYREEENGRGNFPPRFSGLQFPNYSSELNVNALELDDSALYLCASSTGLAVGETQYFGPGTRLLVL.

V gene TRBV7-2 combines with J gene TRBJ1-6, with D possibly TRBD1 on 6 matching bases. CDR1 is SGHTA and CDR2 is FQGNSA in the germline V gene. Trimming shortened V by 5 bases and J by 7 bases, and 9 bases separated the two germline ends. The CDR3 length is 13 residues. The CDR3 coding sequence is TGTGCCAGCAGCCGAACAGGGAATTCACCCCTCCACTTT. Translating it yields CASSRTGNSPLHF.

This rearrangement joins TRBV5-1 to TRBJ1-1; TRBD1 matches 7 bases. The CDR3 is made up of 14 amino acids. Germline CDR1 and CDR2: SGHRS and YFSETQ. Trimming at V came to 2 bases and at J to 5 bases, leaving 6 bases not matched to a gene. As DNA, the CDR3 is TGCGCCAGCAGCTTAGGGGACAGTCTGACTGAAGCTTTCTTT. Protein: CASSLGDSLTEAFF.

The CDR3 region is CASSPLIRETQYF. CDR3 coding DNA: TGTGCCAGCTCACCATTAATTAGAGAGACCCAGTACTTC. The chain employs TRBV18 and TRBJ2-5; D is unresolved. Germline assignment: CDR1 KGHSH and CDR2 LQKENI. This CDR3 contains 13 residues. V gave up 2 bases and J gave up 4 bases, with 8 bases separating them.

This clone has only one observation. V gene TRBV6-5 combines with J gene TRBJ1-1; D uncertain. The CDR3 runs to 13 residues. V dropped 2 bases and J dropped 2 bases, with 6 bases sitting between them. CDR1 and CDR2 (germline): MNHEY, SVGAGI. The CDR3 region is CASSYRVNTEAFF. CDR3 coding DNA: TGTGCCAGCAGTTACCGAGTAAACACTGAAGCTTTCTTT.

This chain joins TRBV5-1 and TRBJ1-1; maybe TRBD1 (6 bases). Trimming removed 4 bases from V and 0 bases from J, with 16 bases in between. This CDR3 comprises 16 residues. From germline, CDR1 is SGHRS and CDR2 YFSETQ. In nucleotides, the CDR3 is TGCGCCAGCAGCAAACGCAGGGGCCTCCTGAACACTGAAGCTTTCTTT. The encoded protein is CASSKRRGLLNTEAFF.

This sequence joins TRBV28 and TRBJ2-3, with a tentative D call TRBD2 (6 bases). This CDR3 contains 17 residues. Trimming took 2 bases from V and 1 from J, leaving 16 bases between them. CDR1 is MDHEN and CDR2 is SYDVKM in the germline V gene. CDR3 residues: CASSLDRSGWGTDTQYF. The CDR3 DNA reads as TGTGCCAGCAGTTTAGACCGCAGCGGGTGGGGCACAGATACGCAGTATTTT. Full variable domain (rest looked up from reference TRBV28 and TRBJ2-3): DVKVTQSSRYLVKRTGEKVFLECVQDMDHENMFWYRQDPGLGLRLIYFSYDVKMKEKGDIPEGYSVSREKKERFSLILESASTNQTSMYLCASSLDRSGWGTDTQYFGPGTRLTVL.

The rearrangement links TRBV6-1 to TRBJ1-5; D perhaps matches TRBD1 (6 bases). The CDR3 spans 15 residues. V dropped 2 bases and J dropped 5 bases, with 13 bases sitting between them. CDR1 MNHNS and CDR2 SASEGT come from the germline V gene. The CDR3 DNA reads TGTGCCAGCAGTGAATCCGACAGGCCATATCAGCCCCAGCATTTT. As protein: CASSESDRPYQPQHF.

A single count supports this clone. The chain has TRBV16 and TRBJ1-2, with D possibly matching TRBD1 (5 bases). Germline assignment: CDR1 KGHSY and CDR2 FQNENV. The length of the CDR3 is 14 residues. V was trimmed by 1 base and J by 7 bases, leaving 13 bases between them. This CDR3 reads CASSQLQGGGGYTF. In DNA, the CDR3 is TGTGCCAGCAGCCAATTGCAGGGTGGTGGTGGCTACACCTTC.

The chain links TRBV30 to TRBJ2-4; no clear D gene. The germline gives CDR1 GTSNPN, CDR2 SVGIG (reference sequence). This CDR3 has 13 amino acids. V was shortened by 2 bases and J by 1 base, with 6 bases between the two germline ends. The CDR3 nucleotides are TGTGCCTGGAGTTCTTCTGCCAAAAACATTCAGTACTTC. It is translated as CAWSSSAKNIQYF.

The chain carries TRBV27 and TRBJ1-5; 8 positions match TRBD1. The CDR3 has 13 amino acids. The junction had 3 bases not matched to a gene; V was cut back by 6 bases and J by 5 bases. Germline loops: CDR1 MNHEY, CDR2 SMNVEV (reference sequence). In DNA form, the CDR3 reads TGTGCCAGCAGGGGACAGGTGCATCAGCCCCAGCATTTT. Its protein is CASRGQVHQPQHF.

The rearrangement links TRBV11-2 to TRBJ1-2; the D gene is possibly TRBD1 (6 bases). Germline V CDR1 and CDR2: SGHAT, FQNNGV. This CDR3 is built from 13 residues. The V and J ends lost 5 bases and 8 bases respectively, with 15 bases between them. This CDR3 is CASSLDRLMGYTF. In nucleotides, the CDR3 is TGTGCCAGCAGCCTTGACAGGCTAATGGGCTACACCTTC.

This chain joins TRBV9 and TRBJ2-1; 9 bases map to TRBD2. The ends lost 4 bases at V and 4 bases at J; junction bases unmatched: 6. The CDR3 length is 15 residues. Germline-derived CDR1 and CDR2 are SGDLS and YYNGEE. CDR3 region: CASSPRLADYNEQFF. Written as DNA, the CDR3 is TGTGCCAGCAGCCCGCGACTAGCGGATTACAATGAGCAGTTCTTC.

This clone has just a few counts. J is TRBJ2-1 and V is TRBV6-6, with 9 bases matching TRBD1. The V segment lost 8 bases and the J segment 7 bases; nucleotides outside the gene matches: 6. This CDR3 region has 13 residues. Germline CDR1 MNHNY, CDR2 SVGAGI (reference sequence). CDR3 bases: TGTGCCAGCGAAACAGGGGGCTGGAATGAGCAGTTCTTC. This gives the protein CASETGGWNEQFF.

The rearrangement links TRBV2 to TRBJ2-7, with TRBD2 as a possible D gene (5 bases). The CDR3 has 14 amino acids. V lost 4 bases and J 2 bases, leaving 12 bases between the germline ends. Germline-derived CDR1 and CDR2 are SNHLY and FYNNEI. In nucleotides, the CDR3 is TGTGCCAGCAGTGTAGTAAGGGAGACCTACGAGCAGTACTTC. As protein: CASSVVRETYEQYF.